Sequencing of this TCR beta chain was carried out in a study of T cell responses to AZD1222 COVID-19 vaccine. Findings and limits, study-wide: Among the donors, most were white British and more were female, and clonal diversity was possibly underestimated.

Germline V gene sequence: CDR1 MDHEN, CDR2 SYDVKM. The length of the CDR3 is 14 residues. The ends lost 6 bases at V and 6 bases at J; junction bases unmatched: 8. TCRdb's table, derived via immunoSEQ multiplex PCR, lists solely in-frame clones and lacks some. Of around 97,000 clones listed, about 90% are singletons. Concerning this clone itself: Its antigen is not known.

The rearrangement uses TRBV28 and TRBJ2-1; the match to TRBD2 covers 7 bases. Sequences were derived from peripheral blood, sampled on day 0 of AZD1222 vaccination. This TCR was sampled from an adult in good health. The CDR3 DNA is TGTGCCAGCAGCCCGAGCGGGGCGTTCAATGAGCAGTTCTTC. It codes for CASSPSGAFNEQFF.